This T cell receptor (beta chain) was captured by sequencing in a study of cytomegalovirus exposure and HLA in healthy donors. Study findings and constraints: Associated with cytomegalovirus, according to the listing, were some 150 TCR beta chains. Being productive about 90% or about 30% of the time was typical of most TCR beta V segments in an earlier analysis. Later, an analysis found that common viral pathogens appeared to be linked with several of the most significant clusters.

Comments on this clone: Its antigen remains unidentified.

The ends were cut back, 5 bases at V and 9 bases at J, with 20 bases in the middle. Germline V lookup: CDR1 SGHTA, CDR2 FQGNSA. CDR3 length: 14 residues. The PCR used 60 Vbeta and 13 Jbeta primers. Some clones are missing from TCRdb's copy, which holds only in-frame ones; the method was immunoSEQ multiplex PCR. Altogether some 130,000 clones are present, 70% to 85% being singletons, with the ten largest covering more than 1.5%. The sequencing sample was made of PBMCs. The sequence was collected from a boy under 18 in good health and CMV-seronegative. The chain joins TRBV7-2 to TRBJ2-7; maybe TRBD1 (7 bases). CDR3 sequence: CASSQRQGPSVQYF. The CDR3 DNA is TGTGCCAGCAGCCAAAGACAGGGTCCTAGCGTGCAGTACTTC.